This is a list of T cell receptor beta chains from one sample in a study of blood T cells in healthy people across ages. Using its own MiXCR run on the 5' RACE reads, TCRdb lists one record per CDR3 protein. The sample records around 600,000 distinct CDR3 sequences, 45% to 55% being singletons. Sequencing was performed on blood. The receptors here all came from a man older than 75 in good health. Each CDR3 is given with its conserved first and last residue.

>TRBJ2-7|TRBV25-1
CASSELRQQYF
>TRBJ1-6|TRBV6-5
CAGSYSTSGTPLHF
>TRBJ2-3|TRBV12-3/TRBV12-4
CASSTTSGRGTQYF
>TRBJ1-1|TRBV20-1
CSARSVDLAFF
>TRBJ1-1|TRBV6-2/TRBV6-3
CASSFLGARNEAFF
>TRBJ2-6|TRBV4-3
CASSQNLKGATGANVLTF
>NA|TRBV20-1
CSARDSSGGETQYF
>TRBJ2-5|TRBV20-1
CSAPLTAWKYQETQYF
>TRBJ2-6|TRBV10-3
CAIREAAGGSSGANVLTF
>TRBJ2-7|TRBV20-1
CSARPPGLARSYEQYF
>TRBJ1-2|TRBV6-5
CASSARQGRNGYTF
>TRBJ2-3|TRBV24-1
CATRSITTDTQYF
>TRBJ2-7|TRBV9
CASSPRVGASGSDEQYF
>TRBJ2-3|TRBV12-3/TRBV12-4
CASRTGTNYRTDTQYF
>TRBJ2-1|TRBV28
CASNLYPLRNEQFF
>TRBJ2-3|TRBV15
CATSRVVQPTDTQYF
>TRBJ1-2|TRBV4-2
CASSQVRGSYGYTF
>TRBJ2-3|TRBV12-3/TRBV12-4
CASGGGHSTDTQYF
>TRBJ1-2|TRBV7-9
CASSPWDRVDYGYTF
>TRBJ2-7|TRBV10-3
CASRPGQGLNEQYF
>TRBJ2-1|TRBV20-1
CSASAGYNEQFF
>TRBJ2-7|TRBV5-4
CASSYGTRPYEQYF
>TRBJ1-1|TRBV12-3/TRBV12-4
CASSSVQGRGAFF
>TRBJ2-3|TRBV10-3
CAATSNEADTQYF
>TRBJ2-1|TRBV20-1
CSARGRQGPYNEQFF
>TRBJ1-2|TRBV4-3
CASSQDRGTGRYGYTF
>TRBJ2-2|TRBV6-5
CASSRTGTGELFF
>TRBJ2-1|TRBV9
CASNVASRLSEQFF
>TRBJ2-7|TRBV29-1
CSVGEPGQGDYEQYF
>TRBJ2-3|TRBV9
CASSALDSVRADTQYF
>TRBJ2-7|TRBV10-3
CAISEDWRNYEQYF
>TRBJ1-2|TRBV19
CASSLPRAGRSTGYTF
>TRBJ2-3|TRBV7-2
CASSPGLADTQYF
>TRBJ2-7|TRBV5-1
CASSYAGRGAEQYF
>TRBJ2-4|TRBV9
CASSEGIRGNIQYF
>TRBJ2-7|TRBV4-3
CASSPSPGQSYEQYF
>TRBJ2-5|TRBV6-6
CASTRLQLGETQYF
>TRBJ2-3|TRBV4-2
CASSQDIGSGTDTQYF
>TRBJ2-2|TRBV14
CASRAQRGSNTGELFF
>TRBJ1-2|TRBV7-2
CASSYRTGFSGYTF
>TRBJ2-1|TRBV15
CATSRDWVSGMGQFF
>TRBJ1-1|TRBV7-6
CASSRGDRNTEAFF
>TRBJ1-5|TRBV4-2
CASSQEGQGGWPQHF
>TRBJ2-3|TRBV12-3/TRBV12-4
CASSPGSGGLGTDTQYF
>TRBJ1-2|TRBV4-3
CASSQATGALGYTF
>TRBJ1-2|TRBV29-1
CSVEENYGYTF
>TRBJ2-1|TRBV20-1
CSATGLAGIGEQFF